Below are 30 T cell receptor beta chains sequenced from a single sample in a study of T cells in Graves' hyperthyroidism and ophthalmopathy (dated by TCRdb to the late 2010s). Libraries came from multiplex PCR. These reads were obtained on an Illumina HiSeq 2000. Amplification of TCR beta CDR3 regions was carried out from RNA transcripts. For the first round of RT-PCR on the TCR CDR3, the HTBI primer set was used together with the Qiagen OneStep RT-PCR kit. TCRdb handled the public reads itself, with Q25 trimming in fastp and clone calling in MiXCR, and kept productive beta chains. Each CDR3 protein appears once, grouped with its most common genes and DNA. The sample yields a few hundred thousand distinct CDR3 sequences; around a fifth were counted once. The ten largest clonotypes hold 50% of the sample. Sequenced input: blood. Receptors were obtained from a woman in her forties or fifties with Graves' hyperthyroidism.

This clonotype was recorded many times. This chain links TRBV30 with TRBJ2-7, with 7 nucleotides matching TRBD2. The trim removed 2 bases at V and 6 bases at J, leaving 1 base unmatched. The CDR3 spans 11 residues. The germline V gene encodes CDR1 GTSNPN and CDR2 SVGIG (reference sequence). Written as DNA, the CDR3 is TGTGCCTGGAGTTCGGGAGGCGAGCAGTACTTC. Protein sequence: CAWSSGGEQYF.

This clonotype was detected ten times or more. The chain links TRBV30 to TRBJ1-2, with TRBD1 as a possible D gene (6 bases). Trimming removed 4 bases from V and 5 bases from J, with 8 bases in between. Per germline, CDR1 GTSNPN and CDR2 SVGIG (reference sequence). CDR3 size: 11 residues. The CDR3 here is CAWTGTYGYTF. DNA for the CDR3: TGTGCCTGGACCGGGACATATGGCTACACCTTC.

This sequence joins TRBV11-2 and TRBJ2-1; D possibly matches TRBD1 or TRBD2 (6 bases each). Germline V gives CDR1 SGHAT, CDR2 FQNNGV. The CDR3 is made up of 13 amino acids. V dropped 5 bases and J dropped 10 bases, with 15 bases sitting between them. The DNA for the CDR3 is TGTGCCAGCAGCCCGAGTAGGGGGGACGAGCAGTTCTTC. Amino acids: CASSPSRGDEQFF.

This clonotype was counted a single time. The chain recombines TRBV12-3 or TRBV12-4 with TRBJ1-2, with D maybe TRBD1 (6 bases). The CDR3 extends over 16 amino acids. With 1 base removed from V and 6 bases from J, the gap between germline ends came to 18 bases. CDR3 loop: CASSLGATWGLHGYTF. Written as DNA, the CDR3 is TGTGCCAGCAGTTTAGGGGCTACATGGGGGCTCCATGGCTACACCTTC.

This chain joins TRBV28 and TRBJ2-1; D possibly matches TRBD1 or TRBD2 (6 bases each). This CDR3 comprises 15 residues. Trimming removed 11 bases at V and 3 bases at J, with 20 bases between. Germline V gene sequence: CDR1 MDHEN, CDR2 SYDVKM. CDR3 in amino acids: CAVTKGGHDYNEQFF. The DNA of the CDR3 is TGTGCCGTCACTAAGGGGGGCCACGACTACAATGAGCAGTTCTTC.

This clonotype appeared many times. The V call is TRBV7-9, the J call TRBJ2-1; 7 nucleotides agree with TRBD2. The CDR3 contains 15 residues. V was clipped by 7 bases and J by 1 base; unmatched bases: 7. Germline assignment: CDR1 SEHNR and CDR2 FQNEAQ (reference sequence). The CDR3 sequence: CASTSFGGSYNEQFF. The CDR3 nucleotides are TGTGCCAGCACCTCGTTCGGGGGGTCCTACAATGAGCAGTTCTTC. Looking up the rest from reference TRBV7-9 and TRBJ2-1 gives the full variable domain: DTGVSQNPRHKITKRGQNVTFRCDPISEHNRLYWYRQTLGQGPEFLTYFQNEAQLEKSRLLSDRFSAERPKGSFSTLEIQRTEQGDSAMYLCASTSFGGSYNEQFFGPGTRLTVL.

Remarks on this clonotype: This may be a read error: a much more frequent sequence differs by one nucleotide. V and J are TRBV12-3 or TRBV12-4 and TRBJ1-1; D is uncertain. Trimming took 3 bases from V and 3 from J, leaving 8 bases between them. The CDR3 runs to 13 residues. This CDR3 is CASSFWQDTEAFF. CDR3 in DNA: TGTGCCAGCAGTTTTTGGCAGGACACTGAAGCTTTCTTT.

For the CDR3, the DNA is TGCAGTGCTAGTAGACAGGGTGGCCAAAACACCATATATTTT. It is translated as CSASRQGGQNTIYF. This chain uses TRBV20-1 with TRBJ1-3, with TRBD1 matching over 7 bases. This CDR3 is built from 14 residues. CDR1 is DFQATT and CDR2 is SNEGSKA in the germline V gene (reference sequence). With V trimmed by 3 bases and J by 6 bases, 8 bases remained unmatched.

This clonotype has only a few counts. A single base separates this from a much larger clone, so it may be a read error. The V call is TRBV20-1, the J call TRBJ2-1; perhaps TRBD2 as D (6 bases). This CDR3 is built from 13 residues. Germline V lookup: CDR1 DFQATT, CDR2 SNEGSKA (reference sequence). Trimming removed 3 bases from V and 10 bases from J, with 16 bases in between. As DNA, the CDR3 is TGCAGTGCTAGGCCGGGACTCGGCTACGAGCAGTTCTTC. It codes for CSARPGLGYEQFF.

This clonotype has a count of ten or more. The V and J genes are TRBV5-5 and TRBJ2-3, with 7 bases that match TRBD2. The CDR3 spans 15 residues. Germline loops: CDR1 SGHKS, CDR2 YYEKEE (reference sequence). With V trimmed by 2 bases and J by 3 bases, 6 bases remained unmatched. CDR3 protein: CASSFVSSGTDTQYF. CDR3 DNA: TGTGCCAGCAGCTTCGTTTCTAGCGGAACAGATACGCAGTATTTT.

This clonotype was detected many times. The rearrangement joins TRBV5-1 to TRBJ2-3; D gene unclear. The CDR3 runs 14 residues. Trimming took 1 base from V and 4 from J, leaving 10 bases between them. CDR1 is SGHRS, CDR2 YFSETQ, per germline. CDR3 sequence reads: CASSLPSSPDTQYF. The CDR3 DNA reads as TGCGCCAGCAGCTTGCCCAGCTCACCAGATACGCAGTATTTT.

Many counts were recorded for this clonotype. The V gene is TRBV20-1, the J gene TRBJ2-7; D is uncertain. CDR3 size: 12 residues. V was shortened by 2 bases and J by 7 bases, with 12 bases between the two germline ends. CDR1 and CDR2 from the germline V gene are DFQATT and SNEGSKA (reference sequence). CDR3 DNA: TGCAGTGCTAGACGAACAATAGGGGAGCAGTACTTC. Encoded protein: CSARRTIGEQYF.

This clonotype was detected only a few times. The chain carries TRBV6-1 and TRBJ2-1; no clear D gene. V was trimmed by 5 bases and J by 8 bases, leaving 10 bases between them. Germline CDR1 MNHNS, CDR2 SASEGT. The CDR3 contains 12 residues. The CDR3 coding sequence is TGTGCCAGCAGTTCCCCTCGGGATGAGCAGTTCTTC. Encoded protein: CASSSPRDEQFF.

V and J are TRBV29-1 and TRBJ2-5, with 11 bases matching TRBD1. Germline loops: CDR1 SQVTM, CDR2 ANQGSEA. Losses at the gene ends were 6 bases for V and 4 bases for J; bases not matched to a gene: 4. CDR3 length: 13 residues. The CDR3 region is CSVGQGVGETQYF. The CDR3 DNA is TGCAGCGTGGGACAGGGGGTAGGAGAGACCCAGTACTTC.

This clonotype was seen ten or more times. The chain carries TRBV4-1 and TRBJ1-2; D unresolved. The ends were cut back, 0 bases at V and 1 base at J, with 3 bases in the middle. The length of the CDR3 is 13 residues. Per the germline V gene, CDR1 is MGHRA and CDR2 is YSYEKL. As DNA, the CDR3 is TGCGCCAGCAGCCAAGACGGTAACTATGGCTACACCTTC. This gives the protein CASSQDGNYGYTF.

This chain uses TRBV24-1 with TRBJ2-7; D may match TRBD1 or TRBD2 (5 bases each). The CDR3 is made up of 16 amino acids. V was pared by 9 bases and J by 3 bases, with 23 bases between. Germline V gene lookup returns CDR1 KGHDR and CDR2 SFDVKD. The chain's CDR3 is CATPRTGPRVVYEQYF. The CDR3, as DNA: TGTGCCACCCCAAGAACGGGACCAAGGGTCGTCTACGAGCAGTACTTC.

The chain carries TRBV20-1 and TRBJ2-1; D remains ambiguous. Trimming stripped 0 bases from V and 0 bases from J, with 9 bases between. The length of the CDR3 is 15 residues. CDR1 and CDR2 (germline): DFQATT, SNEGSKA (reference sequence). The CDR3 nucleotides are TGCAGTGCTAGAGATGTACTCGTCTCCTACAATGAGCAGTTCTTC. It encodes CSARDVLVSYNEQFF.

This clonotype was detected a few times. This chain joins TRBV19 and TRBJ2-7; unclear D gene. CDR1 is LNHDA, CDR2 SQIVND, per germline (reference sequence). The CDR3 is 13 residues long. V lost 10 bases and J lost 3, with 16 bases in between. The CDR3 loop is CATTRTEFYEQYF. The CDR3 DNA sequence: TGTGCCACCACCAGGACGGAGTTCTACGAGCAGTACTTC.

The chain joins TRBV5-8 to TRBJ2-3; D call uncertain. The V and J ends lost 4 bases and 0 bases respectively, with 12 bases between them. In germline, CDR1 is SGHTS, CDR2 YDEGEE. The CDR3 is 15 amino acids. For the CDR3, the DNA is TGTGCCAGCAGCGACATAGAACTTAGCACAGATACGCAGTATTTT. Its translation is CASSDIELSTDTQYF.

This clonotype occurred many times. The V gene is TRBV20-1, the J gene TRBJ2-3; D might be TRBD1 (6 bases). The germline CDR1 and CDR2 sequences are DFQATT and SNEGSKA (reference sequence). This CDR3 comprises 15 residues. The V and J ends lost 5 bases and 0 bases respectively, with 15 bases between them. CDR3 amino acids: CSAGDISSSTDTQYF. The CDR3 DNA reads as TGCAGTGCTGGGGACATATCGTCTAGCACAGATACGCAGTATTTT.

CDR3 loop: CASSPVGTSGSWDTGELFF. DNA of the CDR3: TGTGCCAGCAGCCCAGTCGGGACTAGCGGGAGTTGGGACACCGGGGAGCTGTTTTTT. The chain employs TRBV9 and TRBJ2-2; 14 bases line up with TRBD2. CDR1 SGDLS and CDR2 YYNGEE come from the germline V gene. The CDR3 runs 19 residues. The V gene end was trimmed by 4 bases and the J gene end by 3 bases; junction bases not matched to a gene: 11.

This clonotype was seen at least ten times. The chain recombines TRBV5-1 with TRBJ1-2; 9 bases align to TRBD1. Germline values: CDR1 SGHRS, CDR2 YFSETQ. J lost 3 bases, V lost 8 bases, and 5 bases had no gene match. This CDR3 is 13 amino acids long. CDR3 in DNA: TGCGCCAGGGGGGGACAGGGAGACTATGGCTACACCTTC. Its translation: CARGGQGDYGYTF.

At least ten counts were recorded for this clonotype. Germline and junction disagree at one end, which may indicate a read error. The V gene is TRBV5-1, the J gene TRBJ1-1; 7 bases match TRBD1. This CDR3 has 14 amino acids. The germline gives CDR1 SGHRS, CDR2 YFSETQ. CDR3: CASSLGQMNTEAFF. The CDR3 nucleotides are TGTGCCAGCAGCTTGGGACAGATGAACACTGAAGCTTTCTTT.

A note on this clonotype: At one end the junction does not follow the germline gene, possibly because of a read error. This chain connects TRBV6-9 to TRBJ2-1; TRBD2 matches at 13 bases. Germline lookup yields CDR1 MNHGY and CDR2 SVAAGI. The CDR3 spans 18 residues. The CDR3 reads CVSSLRLAGGLSYNEQFF. The CDR3 DNA reads TGTGTCAGCAGTTTGAGACTAGCGGGGGGCCTTTCCTACAATGAGCAGTTCTTC.

The table lists this clonotype with many counts. This chain links TRBV7-9 with TRBJ2-2; 7 nucleotides line up with TRBD1. From germline, CDR1 is SEHNR and CDR2 FQNEAQ (reference sequence). This CDR3 has 17 residues. J lost 4 bases, V lost 6 bases, and 14 bases had no gene match. In DNA form, the CDR3 reads TGTGCCAGCAGTTCCAGACAGGGTTGGTCGAGCACCGGGGAGCTGTTTTTT. Its protein product is CASSSRQGWSSTGELFF.

In its sample, this clonotype was seen many times. V is TRBV7-2 and J is TRBJ2-2; unclear D gene. V was shortened by 6 bases and J by 1 base, with 15 bases between the two germline ends. This CDR3 contains 16 residues. Germline CDR1 reads SGHTA; CDR2 reads FQGNSA. CDR3 in amino acids: CASSLFSGRNTGELFF. The CDR3 region has the DNA TGTGCCAGCAGTCTATTCTCCGGACGGAACACCGGGGAGCTGTTTTTT.

This clonotype occurred many times. The gene calls are TRBV3-1 and TRBJ2-5; the D is unclear. The V end was cut by 3 bases, the J end by 3 bases, with 5 bases between. The germline CDR1 and CDR2 sequences are LGHDT and YNNKEL (reference sequence). The CDR3 loop spans 12 amino acids. This chain's CDR3 is CASSQNEETQYF. The CDR3 nucleotides are TGTGCCAGCAGCCAGAATGAAGAGACCCAGTACTTC.

Only a few counts were recorded for this clonotype. V and J are TRBV20-1 and TRBJ2-7; possibly TRBD2 for D (5 bases). Trimming cost V 5 bases and J 7 bases, with 18 bases left between them. This CDR3 has 13 amino acids. Per germline, CDR1 DFQATT and CDR2 SNEGSKA (reference sequence). The CDR3 sequence: CSAFRSTGKEQYF. The CDR3, as DNA: TGCAGTGCTTTCCGCTCGACGGGGAAGGAGCAGTACTTC.

The table lists this clonotype with many counts. The CDR3 region has the DNA TGTGCCAGCAGCCCCCTGAGTCATTCACCCCTCCACTTT. Its translation: CASSPLSHSPLHF. The V gene is TRBV11-1, the J gene TRBJ1-6; D unresolved. The CDR3 length is 13 residues. Germline V CDR1 and CDR2: SGHAT, FQDESV (reference sequence). V lost 5 bases and J 8 bases, leaving 10 bases between the germline ends.

Ten or more counts support this clonotype. The V and J genes are TRBV28 and TRBJ2-7; 10 nucleotides agree with TRBD2. This CDR3 is built from 14 residues. V gave up 5 bases and J gave up 6 bases; unmatched junction bases: 7. Looked up from germline, CDR1 is MDHEN and CDR2 is SYDVKM. Here the CDR3 reads CASSNLAGESEQYF. CDR3 DNA: TGTGCCAGCAGTAACCTAGCGGGAGAGTCCGAGCAGTACTTC.